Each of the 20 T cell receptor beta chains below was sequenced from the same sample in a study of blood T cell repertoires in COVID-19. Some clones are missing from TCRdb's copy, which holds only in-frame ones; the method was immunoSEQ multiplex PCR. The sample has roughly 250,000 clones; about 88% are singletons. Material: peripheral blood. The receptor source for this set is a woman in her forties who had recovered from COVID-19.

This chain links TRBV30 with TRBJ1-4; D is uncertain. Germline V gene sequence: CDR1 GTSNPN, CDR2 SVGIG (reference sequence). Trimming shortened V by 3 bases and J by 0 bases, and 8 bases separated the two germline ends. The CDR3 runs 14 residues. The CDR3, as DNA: TGTGCCTGGAGGGAGCCAGCAACTAATGAAAAACTGTTTTTT. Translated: CAWREPATNEKLFF.

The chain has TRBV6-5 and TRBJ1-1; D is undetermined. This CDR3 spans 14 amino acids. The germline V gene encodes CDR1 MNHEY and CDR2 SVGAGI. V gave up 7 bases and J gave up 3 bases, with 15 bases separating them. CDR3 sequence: CASISPAGYTEAFF. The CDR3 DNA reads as TGTGCCAGCATCTCGCCGGCAGGCTACACTGAAGCTTTCTTT.

The CDR3 region has the DNA TGTGCCAGCAGTGAGACAAGGGGGAGGGCCCGCACCGGGGAGCTGTTTTTT. Its protein is CASSETRGRARTGELFF. The gene calls are TRBV2 and TRBJ2-2; TRBD2 might be the D (7 bases). Germline V gene sequence: CDR1 SNHLY, CDR2 FYNNEI. CDR3 size: 17 residues. V lost 3 bases and J lost 4, with 18 bases in between. The whole variable domain, remainder taken from reference TRBV2 and TRBJ2-2, is EPEVTQTPSHQVTQMGQEVILRCVPISNHLYFYWYRQILGQKVEFLVSFYNNEISEKSEIFDDQFSVERPDGSNFTLKIRSTKLEDSAMYFCASSETRGRARTGELFFGEGSRLTVL.

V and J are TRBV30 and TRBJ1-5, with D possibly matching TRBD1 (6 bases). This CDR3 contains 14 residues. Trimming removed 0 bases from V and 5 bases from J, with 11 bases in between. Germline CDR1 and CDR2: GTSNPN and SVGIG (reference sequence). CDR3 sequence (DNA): TGTGCCTGGAGTGTTAAGGGGGTATATCAGCCCCAGCATTTT. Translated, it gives CAWSVKGVYQPQHF.

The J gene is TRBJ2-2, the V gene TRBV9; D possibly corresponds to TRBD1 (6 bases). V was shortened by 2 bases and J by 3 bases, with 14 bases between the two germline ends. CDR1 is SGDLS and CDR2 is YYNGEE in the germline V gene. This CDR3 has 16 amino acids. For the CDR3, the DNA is TGTGCCAGCAGCGTTTTTACAGGGCGGGACACCGGGGAGCTGTTTTTT. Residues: CASSVFTGRDTGELFF.

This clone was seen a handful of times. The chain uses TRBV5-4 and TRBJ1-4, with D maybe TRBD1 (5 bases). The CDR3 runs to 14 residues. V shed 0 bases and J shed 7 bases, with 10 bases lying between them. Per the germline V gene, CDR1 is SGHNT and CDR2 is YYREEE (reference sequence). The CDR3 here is CASSLGGGLEKLFF. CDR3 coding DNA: TGTGCCAGCAGCTTGGGGGGGGGTCTTGAAAAACTGTTTTTT. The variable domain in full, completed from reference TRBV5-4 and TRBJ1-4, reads ETGVTQSPTHLIKTRGQQVTLRCSSQSGHNTVSWYQQALGQGPQFIFQYYREEENGRGNFPPRFSGLQFPNYSSELNVNALELDDSALYLCASSLGGGLEKLFFGSGTQLSVL.

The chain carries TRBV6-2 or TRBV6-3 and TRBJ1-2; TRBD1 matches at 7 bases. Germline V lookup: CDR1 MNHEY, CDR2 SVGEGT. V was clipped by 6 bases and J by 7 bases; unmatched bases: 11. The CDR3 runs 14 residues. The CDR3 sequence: CASSPLGTASGYTF. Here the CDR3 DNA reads TGTGCCAGCAGCCCGCTAGGGACAGCATCTGGCTACACCTTC.

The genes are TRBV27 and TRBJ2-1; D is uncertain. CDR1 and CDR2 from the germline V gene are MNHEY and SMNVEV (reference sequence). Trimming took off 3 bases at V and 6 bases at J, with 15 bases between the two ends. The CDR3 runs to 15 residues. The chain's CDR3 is CASSFAYFFGNEQFF. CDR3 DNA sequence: TGTGCCAGCAGTTTCGCCTATTTTTTTGGCAATGAGCAGTTCTTC.

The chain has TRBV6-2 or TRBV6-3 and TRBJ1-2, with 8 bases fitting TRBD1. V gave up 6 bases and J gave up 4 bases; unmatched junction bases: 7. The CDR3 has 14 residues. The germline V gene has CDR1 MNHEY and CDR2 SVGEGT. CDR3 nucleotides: TGTGCCAGCAGCCCGGGGGACAGGATCTATGGCTACACCTTC. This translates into CASSPGDRIYGYTF.

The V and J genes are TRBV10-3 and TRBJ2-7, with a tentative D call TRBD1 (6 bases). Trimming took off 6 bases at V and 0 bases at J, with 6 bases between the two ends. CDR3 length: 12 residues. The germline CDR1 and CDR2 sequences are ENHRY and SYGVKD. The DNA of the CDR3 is TGTGCCATCAGGGACAGCTCCTACGAGCAGTACTTC. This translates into CAIRDSSYEQYF.

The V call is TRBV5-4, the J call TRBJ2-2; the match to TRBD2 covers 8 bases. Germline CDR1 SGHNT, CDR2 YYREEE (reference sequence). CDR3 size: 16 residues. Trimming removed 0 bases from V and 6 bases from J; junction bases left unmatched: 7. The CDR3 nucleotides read TGTGCCAGCAGCTTGGCTCGGGCGGGGGGATCCGGGGAGCTGTTTTTT. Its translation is CASSLARAGGSGELFF. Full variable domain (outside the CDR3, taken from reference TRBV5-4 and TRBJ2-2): ETGVTQSPTHLIKTRGQQVTLRCSSQSGHNTVSWYQQALGQGPQFIFQYYREEENGRGNFPPRFSGLQFPNYSSELNVNALELDDSALYLCASSLARAGGSGELFFGEGSRLTVL.

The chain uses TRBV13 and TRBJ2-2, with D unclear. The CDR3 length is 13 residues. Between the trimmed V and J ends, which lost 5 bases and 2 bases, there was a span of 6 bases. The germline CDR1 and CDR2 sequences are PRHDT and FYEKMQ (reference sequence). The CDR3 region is CASSPRNTGELFF. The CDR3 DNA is TGTGCCAGCAGCCCCAGAAACACCGGGGAGCTGTTTTTT.

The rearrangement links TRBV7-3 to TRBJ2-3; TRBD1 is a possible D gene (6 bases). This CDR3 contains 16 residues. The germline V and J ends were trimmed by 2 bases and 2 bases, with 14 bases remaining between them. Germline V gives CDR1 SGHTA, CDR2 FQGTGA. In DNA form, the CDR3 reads TGTGCCAGCAGCTTAGGGCGAGGGGGATACACAGATACGCAGTATTTT. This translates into CASSLGRGGYTDTQYF.

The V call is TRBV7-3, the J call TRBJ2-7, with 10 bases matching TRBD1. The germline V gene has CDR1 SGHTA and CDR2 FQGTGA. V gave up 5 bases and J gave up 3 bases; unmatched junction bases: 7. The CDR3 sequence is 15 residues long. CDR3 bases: TGTGCCAGCAGCCCCCAGACAGGGGGCTACTACGAGCAGTACTTC. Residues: CASSPQTGGYYEQYF.

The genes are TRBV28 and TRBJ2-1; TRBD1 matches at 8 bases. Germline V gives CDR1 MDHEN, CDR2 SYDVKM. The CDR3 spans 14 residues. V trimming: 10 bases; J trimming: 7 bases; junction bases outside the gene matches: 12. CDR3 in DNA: TGTGCCACCTACCGGCAGGGGGCGCGAAATGAGCAGTTCTTC. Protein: CATYRQGARNEQFF.

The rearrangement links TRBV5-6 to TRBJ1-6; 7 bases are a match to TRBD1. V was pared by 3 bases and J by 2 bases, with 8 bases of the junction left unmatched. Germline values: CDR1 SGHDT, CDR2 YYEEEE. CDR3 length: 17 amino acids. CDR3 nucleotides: TGTGCCAGCAGCTCTCCGGGACAGAGGCCCTATAATTCACCCCTCCACTTT. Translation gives CASSSPGQRPYNSPLHF.

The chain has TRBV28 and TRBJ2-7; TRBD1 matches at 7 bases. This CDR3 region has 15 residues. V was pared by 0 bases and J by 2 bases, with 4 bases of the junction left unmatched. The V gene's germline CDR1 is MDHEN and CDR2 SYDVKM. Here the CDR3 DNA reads TGTGCCAGCAGTTTATGGGGGGACAGCGCCTACGAGCAGTACTTC. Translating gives CASSLWGDSAYEQYF.

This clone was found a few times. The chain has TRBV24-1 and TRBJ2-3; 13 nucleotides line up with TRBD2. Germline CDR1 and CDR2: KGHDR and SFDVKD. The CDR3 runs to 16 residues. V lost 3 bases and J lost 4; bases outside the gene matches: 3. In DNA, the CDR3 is TGTGCCACCAGTGATCCACTAGCGGGAGGGCCAGATACGCAGTATTTT. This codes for CATSDPLAGGPDTQYF.

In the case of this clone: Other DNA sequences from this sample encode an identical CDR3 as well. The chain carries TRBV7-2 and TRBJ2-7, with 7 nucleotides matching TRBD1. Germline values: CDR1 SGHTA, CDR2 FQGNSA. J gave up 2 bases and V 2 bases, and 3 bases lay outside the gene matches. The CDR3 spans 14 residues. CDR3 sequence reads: CASSLNRGPYEQYF. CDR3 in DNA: TGTGCCAGCAGCTTAAACAGGGGTCCCTACGAGCAGTACTTC. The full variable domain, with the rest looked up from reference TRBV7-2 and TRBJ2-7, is GAGVSQSPSNKVTEKGKDVELRCDPISGHTALYWYRQSLGQGLEFLIYFQGNSAPDKSGLPSDRFSAERTGGSVSTLTIQRTQQEDSAVYLCASSLNRGPYEQYFGPGTRLTVT.

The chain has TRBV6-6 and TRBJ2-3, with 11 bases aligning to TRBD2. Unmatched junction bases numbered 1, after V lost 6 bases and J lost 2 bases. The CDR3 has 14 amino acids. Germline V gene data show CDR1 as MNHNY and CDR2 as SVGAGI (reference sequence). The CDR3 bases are TGTGCCAGCAGACTAGCGGGGGTCACAGATACGCAGTATTTT. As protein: CASRLAGVTDTQYF.